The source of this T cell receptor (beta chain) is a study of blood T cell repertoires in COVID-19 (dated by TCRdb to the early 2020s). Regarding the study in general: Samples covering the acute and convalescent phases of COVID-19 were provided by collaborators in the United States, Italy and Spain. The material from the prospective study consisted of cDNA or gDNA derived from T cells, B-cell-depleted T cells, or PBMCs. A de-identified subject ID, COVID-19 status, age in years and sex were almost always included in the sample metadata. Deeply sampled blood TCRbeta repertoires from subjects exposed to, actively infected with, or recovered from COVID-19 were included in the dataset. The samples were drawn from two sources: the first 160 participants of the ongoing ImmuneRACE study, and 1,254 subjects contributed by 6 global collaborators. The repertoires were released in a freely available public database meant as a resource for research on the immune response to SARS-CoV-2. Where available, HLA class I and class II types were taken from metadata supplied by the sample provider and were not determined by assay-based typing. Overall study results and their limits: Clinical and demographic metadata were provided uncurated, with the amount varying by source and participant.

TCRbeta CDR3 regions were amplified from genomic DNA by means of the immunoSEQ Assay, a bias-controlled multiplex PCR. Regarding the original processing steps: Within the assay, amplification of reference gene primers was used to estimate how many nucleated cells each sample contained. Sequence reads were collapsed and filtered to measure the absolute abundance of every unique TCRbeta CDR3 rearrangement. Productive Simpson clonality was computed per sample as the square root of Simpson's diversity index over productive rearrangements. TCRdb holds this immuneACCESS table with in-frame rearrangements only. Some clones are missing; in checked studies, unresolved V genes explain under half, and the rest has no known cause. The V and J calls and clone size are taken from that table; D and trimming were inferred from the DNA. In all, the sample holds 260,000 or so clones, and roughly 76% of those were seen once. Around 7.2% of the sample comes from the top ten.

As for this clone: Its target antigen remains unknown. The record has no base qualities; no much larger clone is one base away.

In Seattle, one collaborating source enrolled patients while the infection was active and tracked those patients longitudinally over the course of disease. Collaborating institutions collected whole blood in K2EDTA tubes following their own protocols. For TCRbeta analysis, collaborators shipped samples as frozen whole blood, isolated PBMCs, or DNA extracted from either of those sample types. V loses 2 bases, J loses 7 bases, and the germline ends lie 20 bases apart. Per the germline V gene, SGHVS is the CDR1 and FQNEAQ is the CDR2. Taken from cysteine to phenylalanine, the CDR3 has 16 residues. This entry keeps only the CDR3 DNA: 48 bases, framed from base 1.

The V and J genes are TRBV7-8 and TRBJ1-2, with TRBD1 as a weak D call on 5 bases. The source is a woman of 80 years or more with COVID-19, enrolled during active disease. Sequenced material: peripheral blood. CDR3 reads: CASSLTPRGAFGGYTF. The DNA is TGTGCCAGCAGCTTAACTCCAAGGGGCGCATTCGGTGGCTACACCTTC.